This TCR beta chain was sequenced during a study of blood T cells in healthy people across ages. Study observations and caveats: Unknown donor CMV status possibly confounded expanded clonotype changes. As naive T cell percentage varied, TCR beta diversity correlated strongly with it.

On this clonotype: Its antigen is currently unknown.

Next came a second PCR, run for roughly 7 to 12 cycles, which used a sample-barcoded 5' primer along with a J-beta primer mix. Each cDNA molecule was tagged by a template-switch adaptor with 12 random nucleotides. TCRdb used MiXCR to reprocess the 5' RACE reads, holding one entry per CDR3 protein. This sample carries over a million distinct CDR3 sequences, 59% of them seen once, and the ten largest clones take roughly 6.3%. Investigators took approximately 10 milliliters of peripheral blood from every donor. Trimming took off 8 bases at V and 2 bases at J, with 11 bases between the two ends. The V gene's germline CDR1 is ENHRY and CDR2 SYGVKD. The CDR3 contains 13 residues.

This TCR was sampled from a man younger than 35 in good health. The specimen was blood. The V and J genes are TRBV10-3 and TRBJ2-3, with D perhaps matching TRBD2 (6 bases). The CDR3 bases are TGTGCCATCCACCGGGAGTCCACAGATACGCAGTATTTT. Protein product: CAIHRESTDTQYF.